The clone carrying this TCR beta chain is hyperexpanded by share. This sample was included in a study of blood T cell repertoires in COVID-19. The length of the CDR3 is 14 residues. J was trimmed by 3 bases and V by 3 bases; bases with no gene match: 7. Germline CDR1 is SQVTM and CDR2 is ANQGSEA. Generated by immunoSEQ multiplex PCR, the TCRdb table keeps only in-frame clones and is missing some. The table records about 200,000 clones, just under 85% of them present only once. Input material: peripheral blood. This clonotype was obtained from a woman in her fifties or sixties with active or convalescent COVID-19. The genes are TRBV29-1 and TRBJ2-7, with TRBD1 matching over 8 bases. The CDR3 DNA is TGCAGCGTTGAGTTCGGAGACAGGGGCTACGAGCAGTACTTC. Residues: CSVEFGDRGYEQYF.